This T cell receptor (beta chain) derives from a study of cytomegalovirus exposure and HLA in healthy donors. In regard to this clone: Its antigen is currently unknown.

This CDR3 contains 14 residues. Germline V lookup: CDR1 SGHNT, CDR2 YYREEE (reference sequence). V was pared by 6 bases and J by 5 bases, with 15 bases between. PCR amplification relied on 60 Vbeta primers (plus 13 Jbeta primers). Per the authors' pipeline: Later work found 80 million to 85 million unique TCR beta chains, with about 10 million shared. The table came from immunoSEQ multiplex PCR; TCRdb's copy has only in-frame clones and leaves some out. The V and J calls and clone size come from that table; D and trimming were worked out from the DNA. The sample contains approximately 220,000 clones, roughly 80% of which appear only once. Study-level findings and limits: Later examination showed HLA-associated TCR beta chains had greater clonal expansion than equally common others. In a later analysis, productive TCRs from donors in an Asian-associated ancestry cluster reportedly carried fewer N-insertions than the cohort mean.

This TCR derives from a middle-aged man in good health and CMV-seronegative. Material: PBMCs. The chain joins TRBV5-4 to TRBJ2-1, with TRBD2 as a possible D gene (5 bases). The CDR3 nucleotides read TGTGCCAGCATCGTTAGAGGGCAAAACAATGAGCAGTTCTTC. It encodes CASIVRGQNNEQFF.